These 2 T cell receptor beta chains were all obtained from the same sample, sequenced in a study of naive and memory T cell subsets. General observations from the study: Possibly reflecting memory cells re-expressing CD45RA, a few larger clonotypes occurred in naive repertoires, especially CD8.

The antigens for these receptors are not known. Both TRBC1 and TRBC2 were covered by a beta constant-region primer of two equimolar oligonucleotides. Four rounds of PCR amplified the ligated cDNA using nested alpha and beta constant-region primers plus SP2. MiXCR, applied by TCRdb to the UMI-ligation and nested PCR reads, yields one record per CDR3 protein. Of about 90,000 distinct CDR3 sequences detected, around 11% appear once; the ten largest clones hold more than 0.11%. Material: naive CD4+ T cells from blood. The receptors originated from a human donor in good health.

The CDR3 coding sequence is TGTGCCAGCAGCTTAGCGGGACAGGGTGAGACCCAGTACTTC. Translated: CASSLAGQGETQYF. This chain connects TRBV7-2 to TRBJ2-5; 9 bases are a match to TRBD1. Germline V CDR1 and CDR2: SGHTA, FQGNSA. The CDR3 is 14 residues long. The V segment lost 0 bases and the J segment 5 bases; nucleotides outside the gene matches: 1.

This clonotype was detected a few times. The chain uses TRBV6-2 or TRBV6-3 and TRBJ1-6, with D possibly matching TRBD1 (5 bases). V lost 7 bases and J 7 bases, leaving 23 bases between the germline ends. Germline loops: CDR1 MNHEY, CDR2 SVGEGT. The CDR3 contains 17 residues. The CDR3 nucleotides read TGTGCCAGCACGAAGCGACTCGCGGCCAGGGAAAATTCACCCCTCCACTTT. Translated, it gives CASTKRLAARENSPLHF.